This is a list of T cell receptor beta chains from one sample in a study of response to subunit inactivated influenza vaccine. TCRdb analysed the RT-PCR reads with MiXCR anew, one entry per CDR3 protein. This table has 600,000 to 850,000 distinct CDR3 sequences, less than 15% appearing once. The material was PBMCs from blood, obtained approximately 15 days before vaccination. The receptors derive from a man between 50 and 59 years old who received an inactivated influenza vaccine. CDR3s include the opening cysteine and the closing phenylalanine or tryptophan. The D gene is left open where the match is weak. A clone size is listed for some rows: how often the clone was seen (once, few, many), or a class if it is expanded.

CDR3	DNA	D	V	J	size
CASSLTPDQPQHF	TGTGCCAGCAGCCTGACCCCCGATCAGCCCCAGCATTTT	.	TRBV12-3/TRBV12-4	TRBJ1-5	.
CATRDRVGLAGRDTQYF	TGTGCCACCAGAGACAGGGTAGGGCTAGCGGGAAGAGATACGCAGTATTTT	TRBD2	TRBV15	TRBJ2-3	few
CASSTTWTGNPYEQYF	TGTGCCAGCAGTACGACTTGGACAGGGAACCCTTACGAGCAGTACTTC	TRBD1	TRBV28	TRBJ2-7	few
CASSLGQLTWSSYNEQFF	TGCGCCAGCAGCTTGGGACAGCTAACGTGGAGCTCCTACAATGAGCAGTTCTTC	.	TRBV5-1	TRBJ2-1	many
CASSPVTSGSYEQYF	TGTGCCAGCAGCCCGGTGACTAGCGGCTCCTACGAGCAGTACTTC	TRBD2	TRBV7-2	TRBJ2-7	few
CASSPHPSGYNEQFF	TGCGCCAGCAGCCCCCATCCTAGCGGGTACAATGAGCAGTTCTTC	TRBD2	TRBV4-1	TRBJ2-1	many
CASSYRKLTEAFF	TGTGCCAGCAGTTACAGGAAACTCACTGAAGCTTTCTTT	.	TRBV6-5	TRBJ1-1	few
CASSRRTGSGNTIYF	TGTGCCAGCAGCAGACGGACAGGCTCTGGAAACACCATATATTTT	TRBD1	TRBV3-1	TRBJ1-3	few
CASRQGSAEETQYF	TGCGCCAGCAGGCAGGGTTCGGCGGAGGAGACCCAGTACTTC	.	TRBV5-1	TRBJ2-5	.
CASRQGLDIQYF	TGTGCCAGCAGGCAGGGTTTGGACATTCAGTACTTC	.	TRBV28	TRBJ2-4	.
CASSHKTETNTEAFF	TGTGCCAGCAGCCATAAGACAGAAACGAACACTGAAGCTTTCTTT	.	TRBV5-4	TRBJ1-1	few
CASSLRVSEAFF	TGTGCCAGCAGCCTCAGGGTCTCTGAAGCTTTCTTT	.	TRBV5-5	TRBJ1-1	many
CASSLGTVDEQFF	TGTGCCAGCAGTTTAGGGACAGTAGATGAGCAGTTCTTC	TRBD1	TRBV27	TRBJ2-1	few
CASSLLAGTSSYEQYF	TGTGCCAGCAGTTTATTGGCCGGGACTAGCTCCTACGAGCAGTACTTC	TRBD2	TRBV28	TRBJ2-7	.
CASSPSLYSGYTF	TGTGCCAGCAGTCCCTCCCTTTACTCTGGCTACACCTTC	.	TRBV12-3/TRBV12-4	TRBJ1-2	few
CASSQAPGGDQPQHF	TGCGCCAGCAGCCAAGCGCCGGGGGGCGATCAGCCCCAGCATTTT	.	TRBV4-1	TRBJ1-5	.
CASKLEGVDTGELFF	TGTGCCAGCAAATTGGAGGGGGTTGACACCGGGGAGCTGTTTTTT	.	TRBV2	TRBJ2-2	few
CASSHRGQGAAEAFF	TGTGCCAGCAGCCACCGGGGACAGGGGGCGGCTGAAGCTTTCTTT	TRBD1	TRBV9	TRBJ1-1	few
CASSSSAGDNQPQHF	TGCGCCAGCAGCTCCAGCGCAGGTGACAATCAGCCCCAGCATTTT	.	TRBV5-1	TRBJ1-5	many
CSARDPASTDTQYF	TGCAGTGCTAGAGATCCTGCGAGCACAGATACGCAGTATTTT	.	TRBV20-1	TRBJ2-3	few
CSARDRQSEGLQETQYF	TGCAGTGCTAGAGATAGGCAGTCAGAGGGTCTACAAGAGACCCAGTACTTC	.	TRBV20-1	TRBJ2-5	few
CSARDGGRVTDTQYF	TGCAGTGCTAGAGACGGGGGGAGGGTCACAGATACGCAGTATTTT	TRBD2	TRBV20-1	TRBJ2-3	.
CASSPGGTAAEAFF	TGCGCCAGCAGCCCGGGAGGGACAGCAGCTGAAGCTTTCTTT	TRBD1	TRBV5-1	TRBJ1-1	.
CASRRVDSVYNEQFF	TGTGCCAGTAGACGAGTCGATAGCGTATACAATGAGCAGTTCTTC	.	TRBV19	TRBJ2-1	.
CATSSGTGAFYGYTF	TGTGCCACCAGCTCAGGGACGGGCGCGTTCTATGGCTACACCTTC	.	TRBV15	TRBJ1-2	few
CASRGLAGSPDTQYF	TGTGCCAGCAGGGGACTAGCGGGAAGCCCAGATACGCAGTATTTT	.	TRBV21-1	TRBJ2-3	many
CSASKAAEGIGQYF	TGCAGTGCTAGCAAAGCGGCGGAAGGGATCGGGCAGTACTTC	.	TRBV20-1	TRBJ2-7	.
CASSYLDGPYEQYF	TGTGCCAGCAGTTACCTGGACGGACCCTACGAGCAGTACTTC	.	TRBV6-5	TRBJ2-7	few
CASTQSGGPNNEQFF	TGTGCCAGCACGCAGTCAGGGGGTCCAAACAATGAGCAGTTCTTC	TRBD1	TRBV2	TRBJ2-1	many
CSARDGGRGQPQHF	TGCAGTGCTAGAGATGGTGGTCGCGGTCAGCCCCAGCATTTT	.	TRBV20-1	TRBJ1-5	.
CASSPATGSTYEQYF	TGCGCCAGCAGCCCGGCGACAGGGAGTACCTACGAGCAGTACTTC	TRBD1	TRBV5-1	TRBJ2-7	.
CATSDRGPIEQFF	TGTGCCACCAGTGATCGAGGGCCCATCGAGCAGTTCTTC	.	TRBV24-1	TRBJ2-1	.
CASSFGTSGSTDTQYF	TGCGCCAGCAGCTTTGGGACTAGCGGTAGCACAGATACGCAGTATTTT	TRBD2	TRBV5-1	TRBJ2-3	many
CASSELGGNEQYF	TGTGCCAGCAGTGAACTAGGAGGGAACGAGCAGTACTTC	.	TRBV6-1	TRBJ2-7	few
CASSYKEQDRTTEAFF	TGTGCCAGCAGTTACAAGGAGCAGGACAGGACGACTGAAGCTTTCTTT	TRBD1	TRBV6-5	TRBJ1-1	.
CASSRQGQGSKNIQYF	TGTGCCAGCAGTCGCCAGGGACAGGGGTCCAAAAACATTCAGTACTTC	TRBD1	TRBV12-3/TRBV12-4	TRBJ2-4	.
CAVGQGKPYEQYF	TGTGCCGTTGGTCAGGGCAAACCCTACGAGCAGTACTTC	.	TRBV7-2	TRBJ2-7	.
CASSHDPSGANVLTF	TGTGCCAGCAGCCACGATCCATCTGGGGCCAACGTCCTGACTTTC	.	TRBV6-1	TRBJ2-6	.
CASSLGGGTNTGELFF	TGTGCCAGCAGCTTAGGCGGGGGAACGAACACCGGGGAGCTGTTTTTT	TRBD2	TRBV11-2	TRBJ2-2	.
CASSHRDGGQPQHF	TGCGCCAGCAGCCACCGGGACGGGGGGCAGCCCCAGCATTTT	.	TRBV10-2	TRBJ1-5	.
CASSLEETETYEQYF	TGTGCCAGCAGCTTAGAGGAGACAGAGACCTACGAGCAGTACTTC	.	TRBV7-2	TRBJ2-7	many
CASSPGLAGDQETQYF	TGCGCCAGCAGTCCGGGACTAGCGGGGGATCAAGAGACCCAGTACTTC	TRBD2	TRBV10-1	TRBJ2-5	.
CASSLLGQAGGIYEQYF	TGTGCCAGCAGCCTTCTAGGCCAAGCGGGGGGGATCTACGAGCAGTACTTC	TRBD2	TRBV7-2	TRBJ2-7	few
CASSQEGQGAFPDTQYF	TGCGCCAGCAGCCAAGAAGGACAGGGGGCTTTCCCAGATACGCAGTATTTT	TRBD1	TRBV4-1	TRBJ2-3	.
CASSLDERQGASVGYTF	TGCGCCAGCAGCCTTGACGAAAGACAGGGGGCATCGGTCGGCTACACCTTC	TRBD1	TRBV5-1	TRBJ1-2	few
CATSRVIGIEGYGYTF	TGTGCCACCAGCAGAGTAATTGGCATAGAAGGATATGGCTACACCTTC	.	TRBV15	TRBJ1-2	.
CASSEGVFKEQFF	TGTGCCAGCAGTGAAGGGGTGTTCAAGGAGCAGTTCTTC	.	TRBV2	TRBJ2-1	few
CASSPGLGGGFTQYF	TGTGCCAGCAGTCCGGGACTAGGGGGGGGGTTTACGCAGTATTTT	TRBD2	TRBV27	TRBJ2-3	few
CSVAESGANVLTF	TGCAGCGTTGCAGAGTCTGGGGCCAACGTCCTGACTTTC	.	TRBV29-1	TRBJ2-6	many
CASSFTSGLVNEQFF	TGTGCCAGCAGCTTCACTAGCGGGTTGGTCAATGAGCAGTTCTTC	TRBD2	TRBV7-9	TRBJ2-1	few
CASSLGIRGTAYQETQYF	TGTGCCAGCAGCTTAGGAATTAGAGGGACAGCGTACCAAGAGACCCAGTACTTC	TRBD1	TRBV11-2	TRBJ2-5	few
CASRRRTGGAYTGELFF	TGTGCCAGCAGGCGGCGGACAGGGGGCGCGTACACCGGGGAGCTGTTTTTT	TRBD1	TRBV12-3/TRBV12-4	TRBJ2-2	.
CASTGREGSTDTQYF	TGTGCCAGCACGGGAAGGGAGGGGAGCACAGATACGCAGTATTTT	TRBD2	TRBV9	TRBJ2-3	.
CASSIDRATEAFF	TGCGCCAGCAGTATTGACAGGGCCACTGAAGCTTTCTTT	TRBD1	TRBV5-1	TRBJ1-1	.
CASSPGQGALNTEAFF	TGTGCCAGCTCCCCGGGACAGGGGGCATTGAACACTGAAGCTTTCTTT	TRBD1	TRBV18	TRBJ1-1	.
CSARGQLRSYNSPLHF	TGCAGTGCTAGAGGACAGCTCCGCTCCTATAATTCACCCCTCCACTTT	.	TRBV20-1	TRBJ1-6	.
CASRDVQGLVSNEQFF	TGTGCCAGCAGAGACGTACAGGGGTTGGTTTCGAATGAGCAGTTCTTC	TRBD1	TRBV2	TRBJ2-1	.
CASSSSDTLYGYTF	.	.	TRBV6-5	TRBJ1-2	.
CSVRGGTSYNEQFF	TGCAGCGTTAGGGGGGGGACCTCCTACAATGAGCAGTTCTTC	.	TRBV29-1	TRBJ2-1	.
CASSLMGGGGNQPQHF	TGTGCCAGCAGCTTAATGGGCGGTGGTGGCAATCAGCCCCAGCATTTT	.	TRBV7-9	TRBJ1-5	.